Reported below is one T cell receptor (beta chain). This sample was included in a study of control samples from healthy donors and cancer patients. Method: immunoSEQ multiplex PCR; TCRdb's copy keeps in-frame clones and lacks some. The table includes over 150,000 clones, roughly 94% detected once. The CDR3 spans 16 residues. Germline values: CDR1 LNHDA, CDR2 SQIVND (reference sequence). Unmatched junction bases numbered 3, after V lost 4 bases and J lost 0 bases. The chain has TRBV19 and TRBJ2-6; TRBD1 aligns across 7 bases. Sequenced input: PBMCs. This clonotype was sampled from a man in his sixties with colorectal cancer. CDR3: CASSRDRSSGANVLTF. CDR3 in DNA: TGTGCCAGTAGTAGGGACAGAAGCTCTGGGGCCAACGTCCTGACTTTC.